A selection of T cell receptor beta chains follows, all from one sample in a study of blood T cell repertoires in COVID-19. Produced via immunoSEQ multiplex PCR; TCRdb's table is partial and in-frame only. The table lists around 43,000 clones, around 86% of them singletons, with 20% to 25% in the top ten. The source material was peripheral blood. The receptor source for this set is a man aged 50 or older with active COVID-19. Each CDR3 is given without its conserved first and last residue. The order of the fields is clone size, V gene, J gene, D gene, CDR3 protein. A D gene is named only where the DNA matches it firmly. A clone size is listed for some rows: how often the clone was seen (once, few, many), or a class if it is expanded.

clone_size: -
v_call: TRBV14
j_call: TRBJ2-1
d_call: TRBD2
cdr3_aa: ASSQVGTSGRARGEQF

clone_size: -
v_call: TRBV5-1
j_call: TRBJ2-1
d_call: TRBD2
cdr3_aa: ASSLVLAVSYNEQF

clone_size: -
v_call: TRBV7-2
j_call: TRBJ2-1
d_call: -
cdr3_aa: AASRVGSYNEQF

clone_size: once
v_call: TRBV5-1
j_call: TRBJ2-2
d_call: TRBD1
cdr3_aa: ASSLGDREAGELF

clone_size: -
v_call: TRBV4-2
j_call: TRBJ2-7
d_call: TRBD1
cdr3_aa: ASSQDLGTGDEQY

clone_size: -
v_call: TRBV28
j_call: TRBJ1-4
d_call: TRBD1
cdr3_aa: ASYRGRPANEKLF

clone_size: -
v_call: TRBV30
j_call: TRBJ2-3
d_call: TRBD2
cdr3_aa: AGTSGTTDTQY

clone_size: -
v_call: TRBV4-1
j_call: TRBJ2-2
d_call: -
cdr3_aa: ASSQGAFGELF

clone_size: once
v_call: TRBV6-5
j_call: TRBJ2-2
d_call: -
cdr3_aa: ASMNYGELF

clone_size: -
v_call: TRBV29-1
j_call: TRBJ2-1
d_call: TRBD2
cdr3_aa: SVGLGGRAGGREQF

clone_size: -
v_call: TRBV7-9
j_call: TRBJ2-1
d_call: -
cdr3_aa: ASSLRGSYNEQF

clone_size: -
v_call: TRBV5-1
j_call: TRBJ2-3
d_call: -
cdr3_aa: ASSIADFTDTQY

clone_size: -
v_call: TRBV19
j_call: TRBJ2-1
d_call: TRBD2
cdr3_aa: ASKGGGSSYNEQF

clone_size: -
v_call: TRBV18
j_call: TRBJ1-1
d_call: TRBD1
cdr3_aa: ASSPTGGSTEAF

clone_size: medium-sized
v_call: TRBV29-1
j_call: TRBJ1-2
d_call: TRBD1
cdr3_aa: SVDGTGGLNYGYT

clone_size: -
v_call: TRBV2
j_call: TRBJ1-5
d_call: -
cdr3_aa: ASSEGAPPQH

clone_size: few
v_call: TRBV11-2
j_call: TRBJ2-5
d_call: -
cdr3_aa: ASSLAVGETQY

clone_size: -
v_call: TRBV21-1
j_call: TRBJ2-3
d_call: -
cdr3_aa: ASSKGLALCTDTQY

clone_size: -
v_call: TRBV11-2
j_call: TRBJ2-7
d_call: -
cdr3_aa: ASSPPGTQTHYEQY

clone_size: -
v_call: TRBV5-4
j_call: TRBJ2-5
d_call: TRBD1
cdr3_aa: ASSLATGESETQY

clone_size: -
v_call: TRBV27
j_call: TRBJ2-1
d_call: TRBD2
cdr3_aa: ASSPYGTSFNEQF

clone_size: -
v_call: TRBV11-2
j_call: TRBJ2-7
d_call: -
cdr3_aa: ASSYPDRGRYEQY

clone_size: -
v_call: TRBV14
j_call: TRBJ1-2
d_call: -
cdr3_aa: ASSQATSGIYGYT

clone_size: -
v_call: TRBV11-3
j_call: TRBJ2-2
d_call: TRBD1
cdr3_aa: ASSKTGGIGELF

clone_size: once
v_call: TRBV7-3
j_call: TRBJ2-1
d_call: TRBD2
cdr3_aa: ASSLGLDREQF

clone_size: -
v_call: TRBV5-5
j_call: TRBJ1-2
d_call: -
cdr3_aa: ASSLTGSANYGYT

clone_size: -
v_call: TRBV5-1
j_call: TRBJ2-7
d_call: TRBD1
cdr3_aa: ASSRQGASYEQY

clone_size: -
v_call: TRBV7-3
j_call: TRBJ1-2
d_call: TRBD1
cdr3_aa: ASSRTGTNGYT

clone_size: -
v_call: TRBV25-1
j_call: TRBJ2-5
d_call: -
cdr3_aa: ASSAGFQETQY

clone_size: -
v_call: TRBV4-1
j_call: TRBJ1-6
d_call: TRBD1
cdr3_aa: ASSHPPPGGNH

clone_size: -
v_call: TRBV11-2
j_call: TRBJ1-2
d_call: -
cdr3_aa: ASSSLRALNYGYT

clone_size: -
v_call: TRBV6-5
j_call: TRBJ1-1
d_call: TRBD1
cdr3_aa: ASSPDRVLATEAF

clone_size: -
v_call: TRBV5-4
j_call: TRBJ2-2
d_call: -
cdr3_aa: ASSLRQVTMGELF